Below, 18 T cell receptor beta chains from the same sample are listed, as sequenced in a study of blood T cell repertoires in COVID-19 (dated by TCRdb to the early 2020s). Receptor amplification or capture employed the immunoSEQ multiplex PCR assay. Not all clones reach the TCRdb copy of this immuneACCESS table, which keeps in-frame sequences only. Checked studies attribute under half of the gap to unresolved V genes and leave the rest unexplained. For this sample the table gives around 150,000 clones, of which about nine tenths were detected only once. The leading ten clones occupy 4.8% of the sample. The sample was peripheral blood. Receptors originate from a man aged 25 to 40 with COVID-19, enrolled during active disease.

This sequence joins TRBV19 and TRBJ2-7; 11 bases agree with TRBD2. The CDR3 has 15 amino acids. V shed 5 bases, J shed 3 bases, and the junction held 6 bases outside the gene matches. From germline, CDR1 is LNHDA and CDR2 SQIVND (reference sequence). CDR3 residues: CASSSLAGGHYEQYF. CDR3 DNA sequence: TGTGCCAGTAGTTCGTTAGCGGGAGGGCACTACGAGCAGTACTTC.

The rearrangement joins TRBV11-3 to TRBJ2-2; D perhaps matches TRBD1 (6 bases). From germline, CDR1 is SGHNT and CDR2 YENEEA. The CDR3 is made up of 13 amino acids. The V end lost 7 bases, the J end lost 4 bases, and 10 bases lay between the germline ends. CDR3 nucleotide sequence: TGTGCCAGCAAGGGGGATGGCACCGGGGAGCTGTTTTTT. This codes for CASKGDGTGELFF.

This chain connects TRBV14 to TRBJ2-2; D is perhaps TRBD2 (5 bases). The germline V and J ends were trimmed by 1 base and 6 bases, with 15 bases remaining between them. The length of the CDR3 is 16 residues. Germline loops: CDR1 SGHDN, CDR2 FVKESK. CDR3 in DNA: TGTGCCAGCAGCCAAGGGAGGCCTTCCGGGGCCGGGGAGCTGTTTTTT. This sequence encodes CASSQGRPSGAGELFF.

This sequence joins TRBV27 and TRBJ2-3; TRBD2 matches 11 bases. Germline V gene lookup returns CDR1 MNHEY and CDR2 SMNVEV (reference sequence). V was pared by 6 bases and J by 10 bases, with 12 bases of the junction left unmatched. The CDR3 totals 15 residues. CDR3: CASRLLAGGRMAQYF. CDR3 in DNA: TGTGCCAGCAGACTCCTAGCGGGGGGTAGAATGGCGCAGTATTTT.

The V call is TRBV27, the J call TRBJ2-2, with D possibly being TRBD1 (6 bases). This CDR3 is built from 15 residues. V lost 3 bases to trimming and J lost 4 bases, with 12 bases between them. Germline CDR1 MNHEY, CDR2 SMNVEV (reference sequence). This CDR3 is CASSLAGASTGELFF. CDR3 bases: TGTGCCAGCAGTTTGGCAGGGGCCAGCACCGGGGAGCTGTTTTTT.

V usage is TRBV7-8 and J usage is TRBJ2-2, with 7 nucleotides matching TRBD2. V lost 4 bases to trimming and J lost 4 bases; unmatched junction nucleotides: 9. Germline V CDR1 and CDR2: SGHVS, FQNEAQ. The CDR3 sequence is 16 residues long. For the CDR3, the DNA is TGTGCCAGCAGCTCCCTGCTAGCGGAGCTCACCGGGGAGCTGTTTTTT. It encodes CASSSLLAELTGELFF. Filled out from reference TRBV7-8 and TRBJ2-2, the complete variable domain reads GAGVSQSPRYKVAKRGQDVALRCDPISGHVSLFWYQQALGQGPEFLTYFQNEAQLDKSGLPSDRFFAERPEGSVSTLKIQRTQQEDSAVYLCASSSLLAELTGELFFGEGSRLTVL.

The chain combines TRBV7-2 with TRBJ1-5; no definite D call. Germline V gene lookup returns CDR1 SGHTA and CDR2 FQGNSA. V lost 5 bases to trimming and J lost 4 bases, with 15 bases between them. CDR3 length equals 15 residues. CDR3 loop: CASSVSGLGNQPQHF. CDR3 bases: TGTGCCAGCAGCGTCTCGGGGTTGGGGAATCAGCCCCAGCATTTT.

V is TRBV21-1 and J is TRBJ1-5. TRBV21-1 is a recognized pseudogene. This CDR3 spans 19 amino acids. CDR3 loop: CASSKGRGGPNLSNQPQHF. The DNA for the CDR3 is TGTGCCAGCAGCAAAGGGAGGGGAGGACCCAATTTAAGCAATCAGCCCCAGCATTTT.

This chain uses TRBV12-5 with TRBJ2-7; TRBD2 agrees at 8 bases. CDR1 and CDR2 (germline): LGHNT, FRNRAP. The V and J ends lost 8 bases and 3 bases, in that order; junction bases with no gene match: 6. The CDR3 length is 13 residues. Written as DNA, the CDR3 is TGTGCTAGTAGAAGAGCGGGAGTCTACGAGCAGTACTTC. It codes for CASRRAGVYEQYF.

The rearrangement links TRBV5-6 to TRBJ1-5; no firm D call. The CDR3 has 17 amino acids. The V end lost 3 bases, the J end lost 2 bases, and 18 bases lay between the germline ends. Germline V gene sequence: CDR1 SGHDT, CDR2 YYEEEE. In DNA form, the CDR3 reads TGTGCCAGCAGCTCCTGGACGGGGATAGATGGCAATCAGCCCCAGCATTTT. Its protein is CASSSWTGIDGNQPQHF.

The chain is built from TRBV7-2 and TRBJ1-4; the D is unclear. Germline assignment: CDR1 SGHTA and CDR2 FQGNSA. CDR3 size: 15 residues. V dropped 5 bases and J dropped 8 bases, with 18 bases sitting between them. The CDR3 protein is CASSPRSGIGEKLFF. For the CDR3, the DNA is TGTGCCAGCAGCCCTAGATCGGGAATCGGAGAAAAACTGTTTTTT.

The chain has TRBV9 and TRBJ2-7; TRBD1 agrees at 7 bases. The CDR3 is 16 residues long. The V gene's germline CDR1 is SGDLS and CDR2 YYNGEE. After removal of 0 bases from V and 2 bases from J, the junction contained 8 bases not matched to a gene. CDR3: CASSVATTGLTYEQYF. CDR3 DNA sequence: TGTGCCAGCAGCGTAGCTACGACAGGGCTCACCTACGAGCAGTACTTC.

The V and J genes are TRBV5-5 and TRBJ1-3; no reliable D call. The CDR3 consists of 16 residues. In germline, CDR1 is SGHKS, CDR2 YYEKEE (reference sequence). The ends were cut back, 2 bases at V and 3 bases at J, with 15 bases in the middle. CDR3 sequence (DNA): TGTGCCAGCAGCTTTTCCCCGGTGCACCGTGGAAACACCATATATTTT. Protein: CASSFSPVHRGNTIYF.

Concerning this clone itself: Other DNA sequences of this sample code for an identical CDR3. The genes are TRBV5-1 and TRBJ2-5, with D possibly TRBD2 on 5 matching bases. CDR3 size: 13 residues. CDR1 and CDR2 (germline): SGHRS, YFSETQ. V gave up 1 base and J gave up 2 bases, with 6 bases separating them. Here the CDR3 reads CASSLSGQETQYF. CDR3 nucleotide sequence: TGCGCCAGCAGCTTGAGCGGACAAGAGACCCAGTACTTC. Complete variable domain (other parts from reference TRBV5-1 and TRBJ2-5): KAGVTQTPRYLIKTRGQQVTLSCSPISGHRSVSWYQQTPGQGLQFLFEYFSETQRNKGNFPGRFSGRQFSNSRSEMNVSTLELGDSALYLCASSLSGQETQYFGPGTRLLVL.

The chain links TRBV27 to TRBJ1-6, with 10 nucleotides matching TRBD1. With 6 bases clipped from V and 10 bases from J, the junction kept 12 bases outside the gene matches. Per the germline V gene, CDR1 is MNHEY and CDR2 is SMNVEV (reference sequence). There are 16 residues in the CDR3. The CDR3 protein is CASSPWDRGRESPLHF. CDR3 nucleotides: TGTGCCAGCAGCCCCTGGGACAGGGGTAGGGAATCACCCCTCCACTTT.

J is TRBJ2-1 and V is TRBV7-2; 9 bases agree with TRBD2. With V trimmed by 5 bases and J by 0 bases, 11 bases remained unmatched. Germline V lookup: CDR1 SGHTA, CDR2 FQGNSA. CDR3 length equals 18 residues. In DNA form, the CDR3 reads TGTGCCAGCAGCCCCCGACCACGTAGCGGGAGCTCCTACAATGAGCAGTTCTTC. Translation gives CASSPRPRSGSSYNEQFF.

The chain recombines TRBV28 with TRBJ2-7; 7 bases map to TRBD1. V trimming: 1 base; J trimming: 1 base; junction bases outside the gene matches: 7. The CDR3 has 16 residues. The germline V gene encodes CDR1 MDHEN and CDR2 SYDVKM. The CDR3 coding sequence is TGTGCCAGCAGTTTATTTTACACGGGACAGTCCTACGAGCAGTACTTC. As protein: CASSLFYTGQSYEQYF.

The rearrangement uses TRBV9 and TRBJ2-5; D is possibly TRBD2 (5 bases). The V end was cut by 0 bases, the J end by 13 bases, with 25 bases between. The CDR3 consists of 16 residues. Germline CDR1 and CDR2: SGDLS and YYNGEE. CDR3 amino acids: CASSVEGFPVAPDWYF. CDR3 nucleotide sequence: TGTGCCAGCAGCGTAGAGGGTTTTCCTGTGGCACCGGACTGGTACTTC. Drawing the rest from reference TRBV9 and TRBJ2-5, the complete variable domain is DSGVTQTPKHLITATGQRVTLRCSPRSGDLSVYWYQQSLDQGLQFLIQYYNGEERAKGNILERFSAQQFPDLHSELNLSSLELGDSALYFCASSVEGFPVAPDWYFGPGTRLLVL.